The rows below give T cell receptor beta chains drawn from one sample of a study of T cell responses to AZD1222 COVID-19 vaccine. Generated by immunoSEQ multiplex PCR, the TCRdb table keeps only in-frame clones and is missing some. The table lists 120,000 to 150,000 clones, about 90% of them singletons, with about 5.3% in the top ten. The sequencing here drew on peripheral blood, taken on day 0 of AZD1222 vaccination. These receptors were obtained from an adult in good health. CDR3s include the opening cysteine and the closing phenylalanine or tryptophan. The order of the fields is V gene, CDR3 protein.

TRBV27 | CASTFRGSGRWNEQFF
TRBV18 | CASSPVGGTEAFF
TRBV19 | CASRTITGYGEQFF
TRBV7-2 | CASSSPLGEEGLHYEQYF
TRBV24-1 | CATSDLYSETQYF
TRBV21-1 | CASSKVLVLCGRLSDEQFF
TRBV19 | CASSPSSKYEQYF
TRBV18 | CASSPPGQSNSPLHF
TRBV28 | CASSLRAGAFSYEQYF
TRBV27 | CASRSAGAANEKLFF
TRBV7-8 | CASSPSRTSGSTGELFF
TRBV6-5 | CASRRSPVDGYTF
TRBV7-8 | CASITDRTTGELFF
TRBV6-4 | CASRWGSPDRGNEKLFF
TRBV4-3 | CASSQDGAVTGASAYF
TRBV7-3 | CASSLSGSSYEQYF
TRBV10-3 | CAISEYTSNQPQHF
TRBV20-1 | CSASVLSVHLGNIQYF
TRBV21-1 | CASSPSCGTRRWGSYNEQFF
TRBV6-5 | CASSYEQGANNSPLHF
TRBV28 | CASINSGYQAFF
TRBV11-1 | CASSYNGERGTDTQYF
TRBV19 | CASSISLQVGASNQPQHF
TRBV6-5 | CASCTGGQGFEAFF
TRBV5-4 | CASRTSGSIGRYQETQYF
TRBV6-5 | CASSPWGVEAFF
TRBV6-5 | CASSGQGNEKLFF
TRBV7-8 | CASSPRGGGTGELFF
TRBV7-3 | CASSLMPTSGANEQFF
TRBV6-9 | CASRPGRKQETQYF
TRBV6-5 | CASSSGGAGQPQHF
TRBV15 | CATSRLSSGGRSYEQYF
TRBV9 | CASSVQLPSRQFF
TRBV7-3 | CASSPGGTPVLANVLTF
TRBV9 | CASSGTVDSEQFF
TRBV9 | CASSVGAHPGSNQPQHF
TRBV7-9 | CASSPRTGLYEQYF
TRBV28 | CASSFEAGLGNEQFF
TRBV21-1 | CASSKGRDISYNEQFF